This entry is about one TCR beta chain. No antigen is known for it. Between the trimmed V and J ends, which lost 5 bases and 1 base, there was a span of 8 bases. Germline lookup yields CDR1 MNHNY and CDR2 SVGAGI (reference sequence). The CDR3 spans 13 residues. Data came from immunoSEQ multiplex PCR; TCRdb stores just in-frame clones and leaves some out. The repertoire includes 77,000 or so clones, 80% to 95% of them detected once, and approximately 0.32% sits in the top ten. This specimen belongs to a study of OX40 agonist ivuxolimab in advanced cancers. Study as a whole: Intravenous ivuxolimab was administered to patients every 2 weeks at 0.01 to 10 mg/kg. Those enrolled were approximately 87% male, with a mean age of about 60 years and ages from 23 to 79.

Findings of the study overall: Patients who responded partially at 0.1-3.0 mg/kg showed clonal expansion ranking among the lowest.

The genes are TRBV6-6 and TRBJ1-2, with D unresolved. The sequences come from CD4+ or CD8+ T cells sorted from blood, collected in a trial of the OX40 agonist ivuxolimab. This clonotype was obtained from an adult with an advanced solid tumor such as melanoma, head and neck, liver or kidney cancer. In nucleotides, the CDR3 is TGTGCCAGCAGTCCTCCAAATAACTATGGCTACACCTTC. Translation: CASSPPNNYGYTF.